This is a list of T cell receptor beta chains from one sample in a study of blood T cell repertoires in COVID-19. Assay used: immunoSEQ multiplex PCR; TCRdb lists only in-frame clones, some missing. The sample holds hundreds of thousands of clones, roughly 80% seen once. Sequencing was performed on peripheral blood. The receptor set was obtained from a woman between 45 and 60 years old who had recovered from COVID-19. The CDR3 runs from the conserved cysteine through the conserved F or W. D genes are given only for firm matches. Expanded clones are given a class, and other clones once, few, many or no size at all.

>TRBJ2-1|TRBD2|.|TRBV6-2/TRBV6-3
CASSSWLADYNEQFF
TGTGCCAGCAGTTCGTGGCTAGCGGACTACAATGAGCAGTTCTTC
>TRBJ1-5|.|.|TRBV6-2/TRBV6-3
CASSYDSTSNQPQHF
TGTGCCAGCAGTTACGACTCTACGAGCAATCAGCCCCAGCATTTT
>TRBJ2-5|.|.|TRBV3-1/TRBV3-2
CASSQDRPGMGETQYF
TGTGCCAGCAGCCAAGACCGACCAGGGATGGGGGAGACCCAGTACTTC
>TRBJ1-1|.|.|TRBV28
CASSLSGHVNTEAFF
TGTGCCAGCAGTTTATCCGGACATGTGAACACTGAAGCTTTCTTT
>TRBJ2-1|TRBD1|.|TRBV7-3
CASSLYRGSMEQFF
TGTGCCAGCAGCTTATACAGGGGAAGTATGGAGCAGTTCTTC
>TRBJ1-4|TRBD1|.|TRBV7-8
CASSQGQGGEKLFF
TGTGCCAGCAGCCAGGGACAGGGCGGTGAAAAACTGTTTTTT
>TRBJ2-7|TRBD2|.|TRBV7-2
CASRRGTSSYEQYF
TGTGCCAGCAGAAGGGGGACTAGCAGCTACGAGCAGTACTTC
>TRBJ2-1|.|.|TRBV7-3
CASSLSEYNEQFF
TGTGCCAGCAGCTTATCGGAGTACAATGAGCAGTTCTTC
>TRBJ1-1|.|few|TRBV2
CASSSRVANTEAFF
TGTGCCAGCAGTTCAAGAGTAGCGAACACTGAAGCTTTCTTT
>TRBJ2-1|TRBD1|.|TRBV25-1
CASSDPGQGRNEQFF
TGTGCCAGCAGTGATCCGGGACAGGGAAGAAATGAGCAGTTCTTC
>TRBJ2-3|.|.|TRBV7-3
CASSLRSSTDTQYF
TGTGCCAGCAGCTTACGGTCTAGCACAGATACGCAGTATTTT
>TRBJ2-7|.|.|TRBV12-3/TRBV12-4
CASRDRLSYEQYF
TGTGCCAGCAGAGACAGATTAAGCTACGAGCAGTACTTC
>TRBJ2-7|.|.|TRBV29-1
CCVGGPTYEQYF
TGCTGCGTCGGAGGTCCTACCTACGAGCAGTACTTC
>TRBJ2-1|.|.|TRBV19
CASSMKIRGEQFF
TGTGCCAGTAGTATGAAAATTCGAGGTGAGCAGTTCTTC
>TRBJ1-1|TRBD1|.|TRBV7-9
CASSTTTGGLTEAFF
TGTGCCAGCAGCACCACGACAGGGGGCCTCACTGAAGCTTTCTTT
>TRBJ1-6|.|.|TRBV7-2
CASSPWGGEGSPLHF
TGTGCCAGCAGCCCATGGGGGGGTGAAGGTTCACCCCTCCACTTT
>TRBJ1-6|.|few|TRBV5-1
CASSSALGPNSPLHF
TGCGCCAGCAGCTCGGCGTTGGGCCCTAATTCACCCCTCCACTTT
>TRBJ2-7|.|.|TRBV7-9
CASSRGNYEQYF
TGTGCCAGCAGCCGAGGGAACTACGAGCAGTACTTC
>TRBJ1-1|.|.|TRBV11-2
CASSSTDNTEAFF
TGTGCCAGCAGCTCGACAGATAACACTGAAGCTTTCTTT
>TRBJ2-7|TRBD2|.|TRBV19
CASSMTSGGVLTREQYF
TGTGCCAGCTCAATGACTAGCGGGGGAGTTCTGACTCGGGAGCAGTACTTC
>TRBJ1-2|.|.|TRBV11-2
CASSWSGQPIYGYTF
TGTGCCAGCAGCTGGTCCGGACAGCCCATCTATGGCTACACCTTC
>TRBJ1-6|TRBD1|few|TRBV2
CASKLRTGDNSPLHF
TGTGCCAGCAAACTACGGACAGGAGATAATTCACCCCTCCACTTT
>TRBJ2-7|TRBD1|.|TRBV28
CASRFGQGAYEQYF
TGTGCCAGCAGATTCGGACAGGGGGCTTACGAGCAGTACTTC
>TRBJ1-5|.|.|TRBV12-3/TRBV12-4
CASSFGGEPQHF
TGTGCCAGCAGTTTCGGGGGTGAGCCCCAGCATTTT
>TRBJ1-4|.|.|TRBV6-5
CASSLRGEKLFF
TGTGCCAGCAGCCTCCGGGGGGAAAAACTGTTTTTT
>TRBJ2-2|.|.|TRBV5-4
CASSKTDYSNTGELFF
TGTGCCAGCAGCAAGACCGACTATTCGAACACCGGGGAGCTGTTTTTT
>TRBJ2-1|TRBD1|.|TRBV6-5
CASSYWDRGDEQFF
TGTGCCAGCAGTTATTGGGACAGGGGCGATGAGCAGTTCTTC